This T cell receptor beta chain emerged from a study of blood T cells in healthy people across ages. Of note for this clonotype: Its antigen is not known.

Study results and caveats: Older age went with lower TCR beta diversity per million T cells, in a roughly linear way.

The germline gives CDR1 LGHDT, CDR2 YNNKEL (reference sequence). Trimming cost V 4 bases and J 7 bases; bases outside gene matches: 15. The CDR3 is 16 residues long. Alongside a J-beta primer mix, a sample-barcoded 5' primer served in a second PCR lasting roughly 6 to 11 cycles. Each cDNA molecule, via a template-switch adaptor with 12 random nucleotides, was tagged. TCRdb called the 5' RACE reads again in MiXCR, with one record for every CDR3 protein. This sample has fewer than 2,000,000 distinct CDR3 sequences, with about two fifths found just once. This TCR came from a human donor in good health. The gene calls are TRBV3-1 and TRBJ1-2; 7 nucleotides agree with TRBD1. Source material: blood. The CDR3, as DNA: TGTGCCAGCAGCCTCTCAAAGAGGGACAGCACCTTTGGCTACACCTTC. Amino acids: CASSLSKRDSTFGYTF.